The entry that follows covers one T cell receptor beta chain sequence. Its antigen is still unknown. The data originate from a study of response to subunit inactivated influenza vaccine. Study findings and constraints: The study's authors posited that every seasonal influenza vaccination enlists few new T cells.

TCRdb reprocessed the RT-PCR reads via MiXCR and lists one record per CDR3 protein. The sample holds about 500,000 distinct CDR3 sequences; more than 15% are singletons and the top ten take less than 4%. Germline assignment: CDR1 SGHKS and CDR2 YYEKEE (reference sequence). This CDR3 is built from 17 residues. Trimming at V came to 2 bases and at J to 4 bases, leaving 5 bases not matched to a gene. Sequences were derived from CD4+ T cells sorted from PBMCs, sampled around 25 months after vaccination. The V gene is TRBV5-5, the J gene TRBJ2-3; TRBD2 matches 15 bases. This receptor was obtained from a man between 45 and 75 years old who received an inactivated influenza vaccine. The CDR3 sequence: CASSFPGLAGGSDTQYF. In DNA, the CDR3 is TGTGCCAGCAGCTTCCCGGGACTAGCGGGAGGATCAGATACGCAGTATTTT. Supplemented by reference TRBV5-5 and TRBJ2-3, the full variable domain reads DAGVTQSPTHLIKTRGQQVTLRCSPISGHKSVSWYQQVLGQGPQFIFQYYEKEERGRGNFPDRFSARQFPNYSSELNVNALLLGDSALYLCASSFPGLAGGSDTQYFGPGTRLTVL.